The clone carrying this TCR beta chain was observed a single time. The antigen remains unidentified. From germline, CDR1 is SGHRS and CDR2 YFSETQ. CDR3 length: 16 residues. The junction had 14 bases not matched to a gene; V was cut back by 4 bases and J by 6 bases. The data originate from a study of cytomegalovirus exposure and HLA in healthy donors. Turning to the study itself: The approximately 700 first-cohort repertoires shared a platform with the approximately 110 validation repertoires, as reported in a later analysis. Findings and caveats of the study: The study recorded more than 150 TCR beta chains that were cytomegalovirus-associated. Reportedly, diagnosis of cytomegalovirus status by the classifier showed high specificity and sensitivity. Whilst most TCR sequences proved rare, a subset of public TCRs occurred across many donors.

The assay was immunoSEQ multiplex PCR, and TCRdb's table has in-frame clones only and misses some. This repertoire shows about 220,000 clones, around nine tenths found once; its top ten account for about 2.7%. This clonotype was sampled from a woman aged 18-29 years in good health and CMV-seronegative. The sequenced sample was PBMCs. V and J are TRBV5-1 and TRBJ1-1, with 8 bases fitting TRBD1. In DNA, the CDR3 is TGCGCCAGCAGCGCGGACAGGGTATCAGCAACGGCTGAAGCTTTCTTT. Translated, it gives CASSADRVSATAEAFF. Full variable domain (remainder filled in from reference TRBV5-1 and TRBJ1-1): KAGVTQTPRYLIKTRGQQVTLSCSPISGHRSVSWYQQTPGQGLQFLFEYFSETQRNKGNFPGRFSGRQFSNSRSEMNVSTLELGDSALYLCASSADRVSATAEAFFGQGTRLTVV.